This TCR beta chain emerged from a study of early T cells in non-severe SARS-CoV-2 infection. Study-level information: Investigators sequenced bulk RNA drawn from unsorted whole blood, and chains remained unpaired.

CDR3 size: 17 residues. CDR1 is KGHDR and CDR2 is SFDVKD in the germline V gene. Deletions cut 4 bases from V and 2 bases from J, with 18 bases between. Attached unique molecular identifiers marked individual cDNA molecules. In TCRdb, the 5' RACE reads were re-called with MiXCR into one record per CDR3 protein. Among around 30,000 distinct CDR3 sequences listed, roughly 5.3% were seen once. General study findings and limits: Sequences matched to VDJdb favored anti-spike CD8 responses, while private and CD4 specificities were missed.

In its sample, this clonotype was seen a few times. Antigen specificity is unknown. The sequence came from an adult who was a healthcare worker with PCR-confirmed SARS-CoV-2 infection or an uninfected control (not recorded which). J is TRBJ2-3 and V is TRBV24-1; unclear D gene. Sequenced sample: whole blood. CDR3 residues: CATSDRANPGATDTQYF. The CDR3, as DNA: TGTGCCACCAGTGACCGTGCCAACCCAGGAGCCACAGATACGCAGTATTTT.